Reported below is one T cell receptor (beta chain). The sample's treatment: oral pan-JAK inhibitor, 5-10 mg twice daily. Germline CDR1 is MDHEN and CDR2 is SYDVKM. CDR3 length equals 12 residues. Trimming cost V 5 bases and J 12 bases, with 14 bases left between them. Following extraction, RNA underwent reverse transcription to cDNA, which served as the sequencing template. Sequencing was performed with immunoSEQ multiplex PCR; in TCRdb, only in-frame clones are kept and a portion is missing. The sample yields about 190,000 clones, roughly three fifths seen once. The data were obtained in a study of CD8+ T cells in alopecia areata.

The chain uses TRBV28 and TRBJ2-1; perhaps TRBD1 as D (5 bases). Material: CD4+ T cells sorted from blood, obtained at week 4, from a patient treated with tofacitinib. This clonotype was sampled from a human donor with alopecia areata. The CDR3 bases are TGTGCCAGCAGTCTCATGGGGCGTGGGCAGTTCTTC. Encoded protein: CASSLMGRGQFF.